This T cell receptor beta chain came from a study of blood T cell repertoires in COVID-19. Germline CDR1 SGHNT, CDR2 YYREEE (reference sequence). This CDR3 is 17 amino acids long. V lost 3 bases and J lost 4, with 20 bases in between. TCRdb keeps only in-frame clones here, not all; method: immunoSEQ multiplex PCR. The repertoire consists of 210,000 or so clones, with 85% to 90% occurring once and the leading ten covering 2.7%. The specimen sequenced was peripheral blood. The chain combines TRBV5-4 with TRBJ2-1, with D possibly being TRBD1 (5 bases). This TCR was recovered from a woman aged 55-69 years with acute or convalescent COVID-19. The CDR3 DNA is TGTGCCAGCAGCTACACAGGCCCTTTGGGTGCGTACAATGAGCAGTTCTTC. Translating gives CASSYTGPLGAYNEQFF. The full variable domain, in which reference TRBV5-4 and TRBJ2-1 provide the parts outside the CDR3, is ETGVTQSPTHLIKTRGQQVTLRCSSQSGHNTVSWYQQALGQGPQFIFQYYREEENGRGNFPPRFSGLQFPNYSSELNVNALELDDSALYLCASSYTGPLGAYNEQFFGPGTRLTVL.